This T cell receptor (beta chain) was sequenced during a study of immune evolution from preneoplasia to lung adenocarcinoma. Produced via immunoSEQ multiplex PCR; TCRdb's table is partial and in-frame only. The repertoire has thousands of clones, approximately 80% of them found once; the top ten carry approximately 8%. Between the mid-2010s and the late 2010s, patients underwent resection in Japan or China. Germline lookup yields CDR1 MNHNS and CDR2 SASEGT. Trimming cost V 5 bases and J 3 bases; bases outside gene matches: 5. The CDR3 is 15 amino acids. The sequence was obtained from a donor of 70 years or more with lung adenocarcinoma. Sequenced sample: FFPE adjacent normal lung tissue. The chain carries TRBV6-1 and TRBJ2-2, with 8 nucleotides matching TRBD1. The CDR3 coding sequence is TGTGCCAGCAGTCAACAGGGGGGCGACACCGGGGAGCTGTTTTTT. This codes for CASSQQGGDTGELFF.